The entry below gives a single TCR beta chain sequence along with its context. Repertoires were generated with immunoSEQ multiplex PCR, while TCRdb's copy carries only in-frame clones and drops some. In the table there are around 76,000 clones, 80% of which are singletons. Trimming removed 6 bases from V and 1 base from J; junction bases left unmatched: 6. CDR3 length equals 14 residues. Germline CDR1 and CDR2: SGHTA and FQGNSA. It was during active infection that Seattle patients were enrolled and then longitudinally followed. These data belong to a study of blood T cell repertoires in COVID-19. Overall study context: The United States, Italy and Spain supplied acute and convalescent COVID-19 samples. T cells, B-cell-depleted T cells, or PBMCs supplied cDNA or gDNA.

Material: peripheral blood. The V and J genes are TRBV7-2 and TRBJ2-7; 7 nucleotides line up with TRBD1. This TCR came from a man aged 50 to 60 with COVID-19, enrolled during active disease. The CDR3 DNA is TGTGCCAGCAGATCCCAGACAGGGTCCTACGAGCAGTACTTC. Translation: CASRSQTGSYEQYF.